This passage covers 14 T cell receptor beta chains from one sample sequenced in a study of cytomegalovirus exposure and HLA in healthy donors. The PCR ran on 60 Vbeta and 13 Jbeta primers. Libraries were prepared by immunoSEQ multiplex PCR; TCRdb keeps only in-frame clonotypes and omits some of them. The table records 150,000 to 200,000 clones, about 9% of them present only once. Sequencing used PBMCs. The receptors come from a young woman in good health and CMV-seropositive.

The genes are TRBV27 and TRBJ1-1; D ambiguous. Trimming removed 3 bases from V and 3 bases from J, with 8 bases in between. The CDR3 contains 13 residues. Germline V lookup: CDR1 MNHEY, CDR2 SMNVEV (reference sequence). The CDR3 loop is CASSLQRDTEAFF. CDR3 DNA: TGTGCCAGCAGTTTGCAGAGGGACACTGAAGCTTTCTTT.

This clone was found a few times. The V call is TRBV19, the J call TRBJ1-1; no definite D call. In germline, CDR1 is LNHDA, CDR2 SQIVND (reference sequence). Between the trimmed V and J ends, which lost 3 bases and 0 bases, there was a span of 14 bases. The CDR3 runs to 16 residues. The CDR3 nucleotides are TGTGCCAGTAGTATTGGGAGATTCGGCATGAACACTGAAGCTTTCTTT. This gives the protein CASSIGRFGMNTEAFF.

This clone was seen only a few times. The gene calls are TRBV5-1 and TRBJ2-1, with 11 bases matching TRBD2. Germline V lookup: CDR1 SGHRS, CDR2 YFSETQ. V trimming: 6 bases; J trimming: 4 bases; junction bases outside the gene matches: 9. The CDR3 is 16 amino acids. This chain's CDR3 is CASMPIGTSGYNEQFF. The CDR3 bases are TGCGCCAGCATGCCAATCGGGACTAGCGGTTACAATGAGCAGTTCTTC.

This chain joins TRBV5-6 and TRBJ1-1; no clear D gene. The CDR3 loop spans 11 amino acids. V was clipped by 0 bases and J by 8 bases, with 5 bases between them. Germline loops: CDR1 SGHDT, CDR2 YYEEEE. The CDR3 coding sequence is TGTGCCAGCAGCTTGGTACAAGAAGCTTTCTTT. This gives the protein CASSLVQEAFF. Together with reference TRBV5-6 and TRBJ1-1, the CDR3 gives the full variable domain: DAGVTQSPTHLIKTRGQQVTLRCSPKSGHDTVSWYQQALGQGPQFIFQYYEEEERQRGNFPDRFSGHQFPNYSSELNVNALLLGDSALYLCASSLVQEAFFGQGTRLTVV.

This clone was seen a few times. This CDR3 is CASAPLQGPFSNQPQHF. CDR3 DNA sequence: TGTGCCAGCGCACCTCTACAGGGGCCGTTTAGCAATCAGCCCCAGCATTTT. The V gene is TRBV27, the J gene TRBJ1-5; 7 nucleotides align to TRBD1. Germline assignment: CDR1 MNHEY and CDR2 SMNVEV (reference sequence). This CDR3 is 17 amino acids long. The V gene end was trimmed by 8 bases and the J gene end by 0 bases; junction bases not matched to a gene: 13.

The chain carries TRBV4-1 and TRBJ2-5; D gene uncertain. The germline V gene has CDR1 MGHRA and CDR2 YSYEKL. V was cut by 0 bases and J by 7 bases, with 6 bases left in between. This CDR3 contains 12 residues. CDR3 in amino acids: CASSQDEVTQYF. The CDR3, as DNA: TGCGCCAGCAGCCAAGATGAGGTGACCCAGTACTTC.

This clone occurred a few times. The V gene is TRBV30, the J gene TRBJ2-7, with D tentatively TRBD2 (6 bases). Germline loops: CDR1 GTSNPN, CDR2 SVGIG (reference sequence). The CDR3 contains 13 residues. V was pared by 4 bases and J by 1 base, with 11 bases between. CDR3 in DNA: TGTGCCTGGACTGCGGGATTTTCCTACGAGCAGTACTTC. Amino acid sequence: CAWTAGFSYEQYF.

This clone turned up a few times. This rearrangement joins TRBV7-8 to TRBJ1-1, with unresolved D. This CDR3 contains 12 residues. CDR1 SGHVS and CDR2 FQNEAQ come from the germline V gene. V gave up 0 bases and J gave up 7 bases, with 6 bases separating them. Written as DNA, the CDR3 is TGTGCCAGCAGCTTAGCGAGGTTTGAAGCTTTCTTT. This gives the protein CASSLARFEAFF.

J is TRBJ1-4 and V is TRBV7-9; 7 bases are a match to TRBD1. The CDR3 sequence is 14 residues long. V was pared by 4 bases and J by 8 bases, with 7 bases of the junction left unmatched. Germline-derived CDR1 and CDR2 are SEHNR and FQNEAQ (reference sequence). The CDR3 reads CASSSQGRKEKLFF. In DNA, the CDR3 is TGTGCCAGCAGCTCACAGGGGAGGAAGGAAAAACTGTTTTTT.

This chain uses TRBV5-1 with TRBJ1-3; the D gene is possibly TRBD1 (5 bases). V was pared by 5 bases and J by 0 bases, with 9 bases between. CDR1 SGHRS and CDR2 YFSETQ come from the germline V gene. This CDR3 is built from 14 residues. In DNA, the CDR3 is TGCGCCAGCAGTGACAGCAGCTCTGGAAACACCATATATTTT. Its protein is CASSDSSSGNTIYF.

The chain combines TRBV11-2 with TRBJ2-1; 10 nucleotides align to TRBD2. The V gene's germline CDR1 is SGHAT and CDR2 FQNNGV. Trimming took 4 bases from V and 4 from J; bases not matched to a gene: 10. The CDR3 totals 17 residues. CDR3 sequence (DNA): TGTGCCAGCAGCTCCACTCTTCTAGCGGGAGAGTACAATGAGCAGTTCTTC. It specifies CASSSTLLAGEYNEQFF.

This clone was seen only a few times. The chain carries TRBV25-1 and TRBJ2-7; weak D call: TRBD1 (7 bases). CDR3 length: 14 amino acids. CDR1 MGHDK and CDR2 SYGVNS come from the germline V gene. V dropped 6 bases and J dropped 9 bases, with 21 bases sitting between them. The CDR3 bases are TGTGCCAGCAGCGACATTCAGGGGGGCTCGGCGCAGTACTTC. Amino acid sequence: CASSDIQGGSAQYF.

On this clone: The same CDR3 also results from other DNA sequences found in this sample. The chain is built from TRBV18 and TRBJ1-1; D not resolved. Germline values: CDR1 KGHSH, CDR2 LQKENI. V lost 3 bases to trimming and J lost 0 bases, with 5 bases between them. The CDR3 has 13 amino acids. The CDR3 nucleotides are TGTGCCAGCTCACCGAGCTTGAACACTGAAGCTTTCTTT. Translation: CASSPSLNTEAFF.

The sample holds a few counts of this clone. The identical CDR3 is also encoded by other nucleotide sequences in the sample. The chain couples TRBV12-5 to TRBJ2-7; the match to TRBD1 covers 9 bases. V was pared by 7 bases and J by 5 bases, with 9 bases of the junction left unmatched. Germline V gene lookup returns CDR1 LGHNT and CDR2 FRNRAP. CDR3 size: 14 residues. The DNA for the CDR3 is TGTGCTAGTGCCGGAAACAGGGGGCTCCACGAGCAGTACTTC. This sequence encodes CASAGNRGLHEQYF.